The clone carrying this TCR beta chain was detected a few times. The antigen is not known. Each donor was nominally healthy when sampled (though unrecorded immune exposures were likely). The record originates from a study of cytomegalovirus exposure and HLA in healthy donors. Study-wide results and limits: Later, an analysis found that common viral pathogens appeared to be linked with several of the most significant clusters.

V dropped 4 bases and J dropped 7 bases, with 21 bases sitting between them. Germline CDR1 is SGHRS and CDR2 is YFSETQ. There are 16 residues in the CDR3. The PCR made use of 60 Vbeta and 13 Jbeta primers. Produced via immunoSEQ multiplex PCR; TCRdb's table is partial and in-frame only. The profile shows around 120,000 clones, approximately 80% of them singletons. The gene calls are TRBV5-1 and TRBJ2-1; the D is unclear. The receptor was derived from a middle-aged woman in good health and CMV-seronegative. Sequences were obtained from PBMCs. The chain's CDR3 is CASSHPPKAGENEQFF. CDR3 DNA sequence: TGCGCCAGCAGCCACCCACCTAAAGCCGGAGAAAATGAGCAGTTCTTC.